These T cell receptor beta chains were read from a single sample in a study of long-term antiretroviral therapy in people with HIV. TCRdb's table, derived via immunoSEQ multiplex PCR, lists solely in-frame clones and lacks some. The table includes approximately 19,000 clones, about 80% detected once. The material sequenced was unsorted PBMCs, taken 0.5 years before starting antiretroviral therapy. The source of these receptors is a woman in her fifties or sixties with HIV. CDR3s include the opening cysteine and the closing phenylalanine or tryptophan. Fields, in order: J gene, D gene, V gene, clone size, CDR3 protein, CDR3 DNA. D genes are given only for firm matches. Size values are once, few and many counts, or a class for expanded clones, and some rows have none.

>TRBJ1-2|TRBD1|TRBV5-1|NA
CASSLQTGGKDGYTF
TGCGCCAGCAGCTTGCAGACAGGGGGCAAGGATGGCTACACCTTC
>TRBJ2-7|TRBD2|TRBV28|NA
CASSLGLAGTYEQYF
TGTGCCAGCAGTTTGGGACTAGCGGGGACCTACGAGCAGTACTTC
>TRBJ2-5|TRBD2|TRBV7-2|once
CASSPGNRGGVETQYF
TGTGCCAGCAGCCCTGGGAATCGCGGGGGGGTTGAGACCCAGTACTTC
>TRBJ2-4|NA|TRBV14|NA
CASSPRDRPSVQYF
TGTGCCAGCAGCCCCCGTGACAGGCCGTCCGTTCAGTACTTC
>TRBJ2-7|NA|TRBV5-1|NA
CASSLDQSYEQYF
TGCGCCAGCAGCTTGGATCAGTCCTACGAGCAGTACTTC
>TRBJ1-2|NA|TRBV7-3|NA
CASSLLPGLGGYTF
TGTGCCAGCAGCTTACTCCCGGGGTTAGGAGGCTACACCTTC
>TRBJ2-3|NA|TRBV5-4|NA
CASSPRGARSTDTQYF
TGTGCCAGCAGCCCAAGGGGGGCGAGATCCACAGATACGCAGTATTTT
>TRBJ2-3|TRBD2|TRBV9|NA
CASSPLGLAGGQVSTDTQYF
TGTGCCAGCAGCCCCCTTGGGCTAGCGGGGGGGCAAGTGTCGACAGATACGCAGTATTTT
>TRBJ1-5|NA|TRBV23-1|once
CASSQSEQGEDQPQHF
TGCGCCAGCAGTCAATCGGAACAGGGCGAGGATCAGCCCCAGCATTTT
>TRBJ1-3|NA|TRBV27|few
CASSLRPGGGGNTIYF
TGTGCCAGCAGTTTAAGGCCCGGGGGGGGTGGAAACACCATATATTTT
>TRBJ1-1|NA|TRBV29-1|NA
CSVVAAEAFF
TGCAGCGTTGTGGCGGCCGAAGCTTTCTTT
>TRBJ2-5|NA|TRBV7-9|NA
CASSMGQGLVQTQYF
TGTGCCAGCAGCATGGGACAAGGTTTGGTCCAGACCCAGTACTTC
>TRBJ1-2|NA|TRBV29-1|NA
CSVPPQGSGYTF
TGCAGCGTTCCCCCACAGGGTTCAGGCTACACCTTC
>TRBJ2-6|NA|TRBV2|NA
CASNGGMGANVLTF
TGTGCCAGCAATGGGGGAATGGGGGCCAACGTCCTGACTTTC
>TRBJ2-3|NA|TRBV7-3|NA
CASSSQGTDTQYF
TGTGCCAGCAGCTCCCAGGGTACAGATACGCAGTATTTT
>TRBJ2-1|TRBD2|TRBV6-6|NA
CASLSGTSNGNEQFF
TGTGCCAGCTTATCAGGGACTAGTAATGGGAATGAGCAGTTCTTC
>TRBJ1-3|NA|TRBV4-2|few
CASSQDRGDSGNTIYF
TGTGCCAGCAGCCAAGATCGGGGGGACTCTGGAAACACCATATATTTT
>TRBJ1-5|NA|TRBV12-5|NA
CASGLGVQDRLPQHF
TGTGCTAGTGGTTTGGGCGTTCAGGACAGATTGCCCCAGCATTTT
>TRBJ1-2|TRBD1|TRBV5-1|NA
CASSFTGGVDNGYTF
TGCGCCAGCAGCTTTACAGGGGGCGTAGATAATGGCTACACCTTC
>TRBJ1-1|NA|TRBV5-4|once
CASSSSRTEAFF
TGTGCCAGCAGCTCTTCACGCACTGAAGCTTTCTTT
>TRBJ1-1|NA|TRBV5-4|NA
CASSLGRRNTEAFF
TGTGCCAGCAGCCTCGGACGGCGGAACACTGAAGCTTTCTTT
>TRBJ1-5|NA|TRBV19|NA
CASSIVWGSIPNQPQHF
TGTGCCAGTAGTATAGTGTGGGGATCAATCCCGAATCAGCCCCAGCATTTT
>TRBJ1-1|TRBD1|TRBV5-1|NA
CASSSVGTGDTEAFF
TGCGCCAGCAGCTCCGTAGGTACAGGGGACACTGAAGCTTTCTTT
>TRBJ1-5|TRBD1|TRBV19|NA
CASSLTGDQPQHF
TGTGCCAGTAGCCTAACAGGGGATCAGCCCCAGCATTTT
>TRBJ1-1|NA|TRBV6-5|NA
CASNGPRGEAFF
TGTGCCAGTAACGGCCCCAGGGGTGAAGCTTTCTTT
>TRBJ2-7|TRBD1|TRBV13|NA
CASRPGQGAYEQYF
TGTGCCAGCAGACCGGGACAGGGGGCGTACGAGCAGTACTTC
>TRBJ1-5|NA|TRBV14|NA
CASSQVWRRNQPQHF
TGTGCCAGCAGCCAAGTCTGGAGACGAAATCAGCCCCAGCATTTT
>TRBJ1-2|NA|TRBV5-1|NA
CASSLQGLEGYTF
TGCGCCAGCAGCTTACAGGGTCTTGAGGGCTACACCTTC
>TRBJ2-2|NA|TRBV11-2|NA
CASRQGLEVTGELFF
TGTGCCAGCAGGCAGGGTCTAGAGGTCACCGGGGAGCTGTTTTTT
>TRBJ2-5|TRBD2|TRBV11-2|few
CASSSRTSGGETQYF
TGTGCCAGCAGTTCGCGGACTAGCGGGGGGGAGACCCAGTACTTC
>TRBJ1-1|NA|TRBV5-1|NA
CASSLVGRPTEAFF
TGCGCCAGCAGCTTGGTGGGGCGGCCGACTGAAGCTTTCTTT
>TRBJ2-5|NA|TRBV6-6|once
CASSLRGGETQYF
TGTGCCAGCAGTCTCCGTGGGGGCGAGACCCAGTACTTC
>TRBJ2-3|NA|TRBV5-6|NA
CASSWMFGGSTDTQYF
TGTGCCAGCAGCTGGATGTTTGGGGGTTCCACAGATACGCAGTATTTT
>TRBJ2-5|NA|TRBV29-1|NA
CSVQSPGETQYF
TGCAGCGTCCAGTCCCCCGGGGAGACCCAGTACTTC
>TRBJ1-2|NA|TRBV27|once
CASRGGGRTNYGYTF
TGTGCCAGCAGGGGCGGCGGACGGACGAACTATGGCTACACCTTC
>TRBJ2-1|TRBD1|TRBV15|NA
CATSRDPVHLGTVYNEQFF
TGTGCCACCAGCAGAGATCCTGTCCACCTCGGGACAGTCTACAATGAGCAGTTCTTC
>TRBJ1-3|NA|TRBV19|few
CASSLITGDVSTIYF
TGTGCCAGTAGTCTGATCACAGGAGATGTAAGCACCATATATTTT
>TRBJ2-5|NA|TRBV5-1|NA
CASSPDRGIGETQYF
TGCGCCAGCAGCCCCGACCGGGGCATAGGAGAGACCCAGTACTTC
>TRBJ2-7|NA|TRBV27|once
CASSLVGGAGYEQYF
TGTGCCAGCAGTTTAGTAGGGGGGGCCGGTTACGAGCAGTACTTC
>TRBJ1-2|NA|TRBV20-1|NA
CSARRGLGYTF
TGCAGTGCTAGGAGGGGCTTGGGCTACACCTTC
>TRBJ2-1|TRBD2|TRBV5-4|NA
CASSSTSGGEGEQFF
TGTGCCAGCAGCTCGACTAGCGGGGGGGAAGGTGAGCAGTTCTTC
>TRBJ2-6|NA|TRBV5-1|NA
CASSAGHSSSGANVLTF
TGCGCCAGCAGCGCGGGACACTCGAGCTCTGGGGCCAACGTCCTGACTTTC
>TRBJ2-6|TRBD1|TRBV30|NA
CACRDSPRESGANVLTF
TGTGCCTGCAGGGACAGCCCAAGGGAATCTGGGGCCAACGTCCTGACTTTC